These T cell receptor beta chains were read from a single sample in a study of blood T cell repertoires in COVID-19. Libraries were prepared by immunoSEQ multiplex PCR; TCRdb keeps only in-frame clonotypes and omits some of them. The sample lists about 36,000 clones; 90% were seen once. Sequencing input: peripheral blood. The receptors come from a human donor in a cohort sampled during active COVID-19. Each CDR3 is given with its conserved first and last residue. The order of the fields is J gene, clone size, D gene, V gene, CDR3 protein, CDR3 DNA. The D gene is left open where the match is weak. Rows may omit the clone size; those that give it use once, few, many or a size class.

TRBJ1-5	NA	NA	TRBV2	CASSGDSNQPQHF	TGTGCCAGCAGTGGAGACAGTAATCAGCCCCAGCATTTT
TRBJ2-1	NA	NA	TRBV7-8	CASSRLPGGEQFF	TGTGCCAGCAGCCGACTCCCCGGAGGGGAGCAGTTCTTC
TRBJ2-2	NA	TRBD1	TRBV2	CASAGQGIVGELFF	TGTGCCAGCGCTGGACAGGGGATCGTCGGGGAGCTGTTTTTT
TRBJ2-1	NA	TRBD2	TRBV5-5	CASSLSASGYNEQFF	TGTGCCAGCAGCTTGTCGGCTAGCGGATACAATGAGCAGTTCTTC
TRBJ2-1	NA	NA	TRBV16	CASSQGQSSYNEQFF	TGTGCCAGCAGCCAAGGACAAAGCTCCTACAATGAGCAGTTCTTC
TRBJ2-5	NA	TRBD2	TRBV28	CASSPLRGAQYF	TGTGCCAGCAGTCCCCTACGGGGGGCCCAGTACTTC
TRBJ2-1	NA	NA	TRBV12-1	CASIHYNEQFF	TGTGCCAGCATCCATTACAATGAGCAGTTCTTC
TRBJ2-2	NA	TRBD2	TRBV5-6	CASSLVASGRTGELFF	TGTGCCAGCAGCTTGGTGGCTAGCGGAAGAACCGGGGAGCTGTTTTTT
TRBJ2-1	NA	TRBD2	TRBV29-1	CSVEDPRGLAWNNEQFF	TGCAGCGTTGAAGATCCCCGGGGACTAGCGTGGAACAATGAGCAGTTCTTC
TRBJ1-5	few	NA	TRBV5-1	CASSLVTGSNQPQHF	TGCGCCAGCAGCTTGGTGACAGGTAGCAATCAGCCCCAGCATTTT
TRBJ2-6	NA	TRBD1	TRBV28	CASSSGGAGANVLTF	TGTGCCAGCAGTTCAGGGGGCGCTGGGGCCAACGTCCTGACTTTC
TRBJ2-5	NA	TRBD1	TRBV19	CASSTRGQTQYF	TGTGCCAGTAGTACCAGGGGGCAGACCCAGTACTTC
TRBJ1-5	NA	TRBD1	TRBV28	CASSLGTALGNQPQHF	TGTGCCAGCAGTTTAGGGACAGCCCTGGGCAATCAGCCCCAGCATTTT
TRBJ1-2	NA	NA	TRBV28	CASSSSGNGYTF	TGTGCCAGCAGCTCCAGCGGGAATGGCTACACCTTC
TRBJ1-2	NA	TRBD1	TRBV19	CASSSGQGVSLTYGYTF	TGTGCCAGTAGTTCGGGACAGGGGGTGTCGTTAACTTATGGCTACACCTTC
TRBJ1-2	NA	NA	TRBV27	CASSFPDFYGYTF	TGTGCCAGCAGTTTCCCGGACTTCTATGGCTACACCTTC
TRBJ2-1	NA	TRBD1	TRBV24-1	CATGDREVPNNEQFF	TGTGCCACCGGGGACAGGGAGGTTCCTAACAATGAGCAGTTCTTC
TRBJ2-3	NA	TRBD2	TRBV5-1	CASSTGLAAHTQYF	TGCGCCAGCAGCACGGGACTAGCGGCTCATACGCAGTATTTT
TRBJ2-5	NA	NA	TRBV6-5	CASSYSVTGTGTQYF	TGTGCCAGCAGTTACTCGGTGACTGGCACAGGGACCCAGTACTTC
TRBJ1-2	NA	NA	TRBV28	CASTTTPGLDGYTF	TGTGCCAGCACCACTACTCCAGGGCTCGATGGCTACACCTTC
TRBJ2-7	NA	TRBD2	TRBV3-1/TRBV3-2	CASSQRMIAGGRPEQYF	TGTGCCAGCAGCCAACGGATGATAGCGGGAGGCCGTCCCGAGCAGTACTTC
TRBJ1-3	once	NA	TRBV13	CASSQTRGKGNTIYF	TGTGCCAGCAGCCAAACACGGGGTAAGGGAAACACCATATATTTT
TRBJ2-7	NA	NA	TRBV5-1	CASSIDWGAYEQYF	TGCGCCAGCAGCATCGACTGGGGCGCCTACGAGCAGTACTTC
TRBJ2-7	NA	NA	TRBV30	CAWRDDKEQYF	TGTGCCTGGAGAGACGACAAGGAGCAGTACTTC
TRBJ2-7	NA	TRBD1	TRBV5-3	CARSLGQGASYEQYF	TGTGCCAGAAGCCTAGGACAGGGGGCTTCCTACGAGCAGTACTTC
TRBJ1-3	once	NA	TRBV7-4	CASSRGLANPSGNTIYF	TGTGCCAGCAGCCGCGGACTGGCGAACCCATCTGGAAACACCATATATTTT
TRBJ2-3	NA	NA	TRBV24-1	CATSPSTDTQYF	TGTGCCACCAGCCCGAGCACAGATACGCAGTATTTT
TRBJ1-4	NA	NA	TRBV18	CASSSKAGEKLFF	TGTGCCAGCTCATCCAAGGCGGGTGAAAAACTGTTTTTT
TRBJ2-7	NA	NA	TRBV15	CATSRESLQYF	TGTGCCACCAGCAGAGAAAGCTTGCAGTACTTC
TRBJ1-3	NA	NA	TRBV5-5	CASSLNQAPSATTIYF	TGTGCCAGCAGCTTGAATCAGGCCCCAAGTGCGACCACCATATATTTT
TRBJ2-3	NA	TRBD2	TRBV11-2	CASSITGTSGFAGDTQYF	TGTGCCAGCAGCATCACCGGGACTAGCGGATTTGCAGGAGATACGCAGTATTTT
TRBJ2-5	NA	NA	TRBV9	CASSVGPRQETQYF	TGTGCCAGCAGCGTAGGCCCGCGCCAAGAGACCCAGTACTTC
TRBJ2-7	once	NA	TRBV14	CASSQALEQYF	TGTGCCAGCAGCCAAGCCCTCGAGCAGTACTTC
TRBJ2-1	NA	NA	TRBV6-2/TRBV6-3	CASSYSTRSYNEQFF	TGTGCCAGCAGTTACTCGACTAGATCTTACAATGAGCAGTTCTTC
TRBJ2-1	NA	NA	TRBV5-1	CASSFPSSGHEQFF	TGCGCCAGCAGCTTCCCCTCGAGCGGCCATGAGCAGTTCTTC
TRBJ2-1	once	NA	TRBV12-5	CASAGSGPYNEQFF	TGTGCTAGTGCCGGGAGCGGTCCCTACAATGAGCAGTTCTTC
TRBJ1-5	NA	TRBD1	TRBV6-5	CASRQGFGQPQHF	TGTGCCAGCCGACAGGGTTTCGGTCAGCCCCAGCATTTT
TRBJ2-3	NA	NA	TRBV2	CASSEWAGGDTQYF	TGTGCCAGCAGTGAATGGGCAGGAGGCGATACGCAGTATTTT
TRBJ1-1	NA	NA	TRBV5-1	CASSGGFLRNTEAFF	TGCGCCAGCAGCGGCGGGTTCTTGAGGAACACTGAAGCTTTCTTT
TRBJ1-2	NA	NA	TRBV6-6	CASSSVGLNYGYTF	TGTGCCAGCAGCTCGGTGGGACTAAACTATGGCTACACCTTC
TRBJ1-1	NA	TRBD1	TRBV5-1	CASSLRTGGGEAFF	TGCGCCAGCAGCCTCAGGACAGGGGGCGGTGAAGCTTTCTTT
TRBJ1-2	NA	NA	TRBV5-1	CASSLAGAGYGYTF	TGCGCCAGCAGCTTGGCTGGGGCCGGCTATGGCTACACCTTC
TRBJ2-7	few	TRBD2	TRBV3-1/TRBV3-2	CASTRGLAGGRSPYEQYF	TGTGCCTCAACGAGGGGGCTAGCGGGAGGGCGGAGCCCCTACGAGCAGTACTTC
TRBJ2-1	NA	NA	TRBV12-3/TRBV12-4	CASSLASNEQFF	TGTGCCAGCAGTTTAGCGTCGAATGAGCAGTTCTTC
TRBJ2-2	once	NA	TRBV2	CASSVYGELFF	TGTGCCAGCAGTGTCTACGGGGAGCTGTTTTTT
TRBJ2-1	NA	NA	TRBV6-2/TRBV6-3	CASSKLVGSYNEQFF	TGTGCCAGCAGTAAACTAGTGGGCTCCTACAATGAGCAGTTCTTC
TRBJ1-2	NA	NA	TRBV28	CASSSPMGGGYGYTF	TGTGCCAGCAGTTCCCCCATGGGGGGGGGCTATGGCTACACCTTC
TRBJ2-2	NA	NA	TRBV14	CASSTTRAGGELFF	TGTGCCAGCAGCACGACCAGGGCAGGCGGGGAGCTGTTTTTT
TRBJ1-5	NA	NA	TRBV6-5	CASSRIGQLNQPQHF	TGTGCCAGCAGCAGGATCGGACAGCTTAATCAGCCCCAGCATTTT
TRBJ1-2	NA	NA	TRBV29-1	CSVPGQKYGYTF	TGCAGCGTTCCAGGGCAAAAATATGGCTACACCTTC
TRBJ2-7	NA	NA	TRBV5-1	CASSLYGGISYEQYF	TGCGCCAGCAGCTTGTACGGAGGGATCTCCTACGAGCAGTACTTC
TRBJ2-7	NA	TRBD2	TRBV14	CASSQASGRLYEQYF	TGTGCCAGCAGCCAAGCTAGCGGGAGACTCTACGAGCAGTACTTC
TRBJ2-1	few	TRBD2	TRBV7-9	CASSPPTSGRRASYNEQFF	TGTGCCAGCAGCCCCCCGACTAGCGGGAGGCGGGCATCCTACAATGAGCAGTTCTTC
TRBJ1-1	NA	TRBD1	TRBV7-9	CASSRAGGTEAFF	TGTGCCAGCAGCCGGGCAGGGGGTACTGAAGCTTTCTTT
TRBJ2-7	NA	TRBD2	TRBV13	CASSAQTSGTYEQYF	TGTGCCAGCAGCGCTCAGACTAGCGGCACCTACGAGCAGTACTTC